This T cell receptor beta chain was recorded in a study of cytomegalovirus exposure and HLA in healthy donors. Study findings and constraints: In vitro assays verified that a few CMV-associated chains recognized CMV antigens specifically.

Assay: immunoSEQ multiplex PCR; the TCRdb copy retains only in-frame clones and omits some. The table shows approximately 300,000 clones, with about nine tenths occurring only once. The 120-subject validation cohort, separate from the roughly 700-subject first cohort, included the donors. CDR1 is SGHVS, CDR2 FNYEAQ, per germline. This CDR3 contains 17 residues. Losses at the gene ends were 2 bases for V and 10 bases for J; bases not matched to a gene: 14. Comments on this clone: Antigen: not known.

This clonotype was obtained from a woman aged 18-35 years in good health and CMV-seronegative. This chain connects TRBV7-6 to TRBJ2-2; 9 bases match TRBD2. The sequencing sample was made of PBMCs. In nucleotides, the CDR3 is TGTGCCAGCAGCTTAAGTTCGGCGGGAGGGCCCAGAGCGGAGCTGTTTTTT. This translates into CASSLSSAGGPRAELFF.